This T cell receptor (beta chain) was sequenced during a study of T-cell memory formation after mild COVID-19. Looking at the study overall: TCR clusters showed largely donor specificity.

General observations from the study: Largely, contracting CD4+ clones fell within CM and EM, and contracting CD8+ clones within EMRA. Pre-infection memory held some responding clones, suggesting pre-existing cross-reactive T cells responded. Among clones contracting day 15 to 85, CD4/CD8 was balanced, whereas later expanders leaned CD4+.

A single record per CDR3 protein comes from TCRdb applying MiXCR to the 5' RACE reads. The sample consists of fewer than 350,000 distinct CDR3 sequences, under 8.5% of them appearing once. As regards this clonotype: Its target is not known. A much bigger clone sits one base away, suggesting this may be a read error.

The TCR comes from a man between 18 and 35 years old who had mild COVID-19 (a few samples of this study predate the infection). Cell type and time point are not known. Sequencing was performed on PBMCs or a T cell subset sorted from them (not recorded which).

The CDR3 region has the DNA TGTGCCAGCAGCGGGTGGGGCAATGAGCAGTTCTTC. Its translation is CASSGWGNEQFF. The rearrangement links TRBV7-9 to TRBJ2-1; the D is unclear. V was cut by 5 bases and J by 6 bases, with 8 bases left in between. CDR3 length: 12 residues. The germline CDR1 and CDR2 sequences are SEHNR and FQNEAQ (reference sequence).